A selection of T cell receptor beta chains follows, all from one sample in a study of response to subunit inactivated influenza vaccine. TCRdb reanalysed the RT-PCR reads using MiXCR and keeps one entry per CDR3 protein. Of around 520,000 distinct CDR3 sequences listed, around 25% are singletons. The sequences come from CD4+ T cells sorted from PBMCs, collected about 5 days after vaccination. These receptors were collected from a man over 45 who received an inactivated influenza vaccine. The CDR3 runs from the conserved cysteine through the conserved F or W. Each record gives: D gene, clone size, V gene, J gene, CDR3 protein, CDR3 DNA. The D gene is left open where the match is weak. A row's size may be missing; if present it is once, few, many or a size class.

>.|few|TRBV7-2|TRBJ2-3
CASSPVGVETDTQYF
TGTGCCAGCAGCCCAGTCGGGGTTGAGACTGATACGCAGTATTTT
>TRBD1|.|TRBV28|TRBJ2-1
CASSLRQGWDEQFF
TGTGCCAGCAGTTTGAGACAGGGATGGGATGAGCAGTTCTTC
>TRBD1|.|TRBV6-2/TRBV6-3|TRBJ1-5
CASSYRTGNQPQHF
TGTGCCAGCAGTTACAGGACAGGGAATCAGCCCCAGCATTTT
>.|few|TRBV7-8|TRBJ1-1
CASSPIHGWNTEAFF
TGTGCCAGCAGCCCGATACATGGGTGGAACACTGAAGCTTTCTTT
>.|few|TRBV20-1|TRBJ2-1
CSATRELSYNEQFF
TGCAGTGCTACCCGGGAGCTTTCCTACAATGAGCAGTTCTTC
>.|.|TRBV10-3|TRBJ2-1
CAISESWISSSSYNEQFF
TGTGCCATCAGTGAAAGTTGGATTAGCAGCAGCTCCTACAATGAGCAGTTCTTC
>.|few|TRBV7-2|TRBJ2-1
CASSTRWGPYNEQFF
TGTGCCAGCAGCACTCGATGGGGACCCTACAATGAGCAGTTCTTC
>.|.|TRBV15|TRBJ1-4
CATSPGIGEKLFF
TGTGCCACCAGCCCGGGAATTGGTGAAAAACTGTTTTTT
>.|.|TRBV4-3|TRBJ1-1
CASSQRARDTEAFF
TGCGCCAGCAGCCAAAGGGCTAGAGACACTGAAGCTTTCTTT
>.|once|TRBV20-1|TRBJ1-5
CSATHGSRQRQPQHF
TGCAGTGCGACCCACGGGTCCAGACAGCGGCAGCCCCAGCATTTT
>.|few|TRBV5-1|TRBJ1-1
CASSLGPQSTEAFF
TGCGCCAGCAGCCTGGGACCGCAAAGCACTGAAGCTTTCTTT
>.|few|TRBV20-1|TRBJ1-1
CSATPLGTEAFF
TGCAGTGCTACCCCCTTGGGTACTGAAGCTTTCTTT
>TRBD2|.|TRBV5-8|TRBJ2-3
CASIGRTSGRTDTQYF
TGTGCCAGCATTGGAAGGACTAGCGGGAGAACAGATACGCAGTATTTT
>.|many|TRBV7-2|TRBJ2-1
CASSLVLNNEQFF
TGTGCCAGCAGCTTAGTTTTAAACAATGAGCAGTTCTTC
>.|.|TRBV7-7|TRBJ2-5
CASSPGADPYQETQYF
TGTGCCAGCAGCCCAGGGGCAGACCCTTACCAAGAGACCCAGTACTTC
>TRBD1|few|TRBV20-1|TRBJ1-4
CSAPGDSFPGKLFF
TGCAGTGCTCCGGGGGACAGCTTTCCTGGAAAACTGTTTTTT
>.|few|TRBV4-2|TRBJ2-1
CASSQEAVGGNEQFF
TGTGCCAGCAGCCAAGAGGCGGTCGGGGGCAATGAGCAGTTCTTC
>TRBD2|.|TRBV7-2|TRBJ2-1
CASSQGLGSNEQFF
TGTGCCAGCAGCCAGGGACTAGGGAGCAATGAGCAGTTCTTC
>.|.|TRBV7-3|TRBJ2-1
CASSSLARFNNEQFF
TGTGCCAGCAGTTCTCTAGCGCGATTCAACAATGAGCAGTTCTTC
>TRBD2|.|TRBV5-6|TRBJ2-1
CASSPRLLAGGKNEQFF
TGTGCCAGCAGCCCCCGCCTACTAGCGGGGGGCAAGAATGAGCAGTTCTTC
>.|.|TRBV28|TRBJ2-7
CASSSPDSKEQYF
TGTGCCAGCAGTTCCCCAGATTCCAAGGAGCAGTACTTC
>TRBD2|.|TRBV4-3|TRBJ2-3
CASSQDRPAGGPDTQYF
TGCGCCAGCAGCCAAGATCGGCCAGCGGGAGGGCCAGATACGCAGTATTTT
>.|.|TRBV7-2|TRBJ1-4
CASSIGRRGGEKLFF
TGTGCCAGCAGCATCGGACGTAGGGGCGGGGAAAAACTGTTTTTT
>TRBD2|few|TRBV5-1|TRBJ2-5
CASSSLTSGSETQYF
TGCGCCAGCAGCTCCTTGACTAGCGGGTCGGAGACCCAGTACTTC
>.|.|TRBV7-9|TRBJ2-3
CASVGILGDTQYF
TGTGCCAGCGTGGGGATCCTAGGTGATACGCAGTATTTT
>.|.|TRBV10-1|TRBJ2-7
CASSPRAHEQYF
TGCGCCAGCAGTCCCCGGGCCCACGAGCAGTACTTC
>TRBD2|many|TRBV29-1|TRBJ2-1
CSVFDYGTINEQFF
TGCAGCGTCTTTGACTACGGGACTATAAATGAGCAGTTCTTC
>TRBD2|.|TRBV20-1|TRBJ2-3
CSASPLGGVGTDTQYF
TGCAGTGCTAGCCCCCTCGGGGGGGTTGGCACAGATACGCAGTATTTT
>TRBD1|.|TRBV28|TRBJ1-2
CASSPTGSNYGYTF
TGTGCCAGCAGTCCGACAGGGTCTAACTATGGCTACACCTTC
>TRBD2|few|TRBV7-2|TRBJ2-7
CASSLRTGGPYEQYF
TGTGCCAGCAGCTTAAGGACGGGAGGGCCCTACGAGCAGTACTTC
>.|.|TRBV28|TRBJ2-5
CASSPDPPGTFQETQYF
TGTGCCAGCAGCCCAGACCCCCCCGGGACATTTCAAGAGACCCAGTACTTC
>.|few|TRBV6-5|TRBJ1-3
CASSYDWSSGNTIYF
TGTGCCAGCAGTTATGACTGGAGCTCTGGAAACACCATATATTTT
>.|.|TRBV20-1|TRBJ1-3
CSASRHLNSGNTIYF
TGCAGTGCTAGTAGACACCTAAACTCTGGAAACACCATATATTTT
>.|.|TRBV6-5|TRBJ1-5
CASSYVVQPQHF
TGTGCCAGCAGTTACGTGGTTCAGCCCCAGCATTTT
>.|.|TRBV7-9|TRBJ2-3
CASSRTYQTSTDTQYF
TGTGCCAGCAGCCGAACCTATCAGACTAGCACAGATACGCAGTATTTT
>TRBD1|few|TRBV6-5|TRBJ2-1
CASSYTDRDRANEQFF
TGTGCCAGCAGTTACACCGATCGGGACAGGGCCAATGAGCAGTTCTTC
>.|.|TRBV15|TRBJ2-2
CATTPQGANTGELFF
TGTGCCACCACCCCCCAAGGGGCGAACACCGGGGAGCTGTTTTTT
>TRBD1|.|TRBV27|TRBJ1-2
CASRGTGNYGYTF
TGTGCCAGCAGGGGGACAGGGAACTATGGCTACACCTTC
>TRBD1|.|TRBV20-1|TRBJ1-2
CRAGDRTNYGYTF
TGCAGAGCCGGGGACAGGACTAACTATGGCTACACCTTC
>TRBD2|few|TRBV7-3|TRBJ2-3
CASSLKGGGSDTQYF
TGTGCCAGCAGCTTAAAGGGCGGGGGATCGGATACGCAGTATTTT
>.|.|TRBV3-1|TRBJ2-5
CASSQRGQTQYF
TGTGCCAGCAGCCAAAGGGGTCAGACCCAGTACTTC
>.|few|TRBV7-2|TRBJ2-7
CASSLAGPTIAPYEQYF
TGTGCCAGCAGCTTAGCGGGGCCGACTATCGCACCCTACGAGCAGTACTTC
>TRBD2|few|TRBV19|TRBJ2-1
CASSISTSGGYNEQFF
TGTGCCAGTAGTATAAGCACTAGCGGGGGGTACAATGAGCAGTTCTTC
>.|.|TRBV7-2|TRBJ2-4
CASSLADTKNIQYF
TGTGCCAGCAGCTTAGCGGACACTAAAAACATTCAGTACTTC